A single sample gave rise to the 10 T cell receptor beta chains below, sequenced in a study of beta chain features in type 1 diabetes. Expressed TCRB transcripts were sequenced after all isolated RNA was converted to cDNA. Generated by immunoSEQ multiplex PCR, the TCRdb table keeps only in-frame clones and is missing some. The data show over 200,000 clones, under 13% seen once. Study observations and caveats: TCRB CDR3s were moderately but significantly shorter in Type 1 diabetes patients in all four CD4+ subsets.

Which antigens these TCRs recognize remains unknown. The sample was naive CD4+ T cells from blood. The receptor source for this set is a young man with type 1 diabetes.

The chain has TRBV28 and TRBJ1-4; the D gene is possibly TRBD1 (6 bases). Between the trimmed V and J ends, which lost 4 bases and 1 base, there was a span of 10 bases. This CDR3 is 15 amino acids long. The V gene's germline CDR1 is MDHEN and CDR2 SYDVKM. The CDR3 DNA follows: TGTGCCAGCAGTTCCCTACAGGGAACTAATGAAAAACTGTTTTTT. This encodes CASSSLQGTNEKLFF.

This clone has only a few counts. One end of the junction varies from germline; a read error may be responsible. The rearrangement joins TRBV7-7 to TRBJ2-3; 13 positions agree with TRBD2. Germline V gene lookup returns CDR1 SSHAT and CDR2 FNYEAQ (reference sequence). The length of the CDR3 is 16 residues. The CDR3 nucleotides read TGTGCTAGCAGCCCAGGACTAGCGGGGGGCACAGATACGCAGTATTTT. As protein: CASSPGLAGGTDTQYF.

This clone has more than one count but fewer than ten. This chain uses TRBV2 with TRBJ2-5; TRBD2 matches at 7 bases. Germline V gives CDR1 SNHLY, CDR2 FYNNEI. The trim removed 6 bases at V and 5 bases at J, leaving 9 bases unmatched. The CDR3 has 14 amino acids. CDR3 DNA sequence: TGTGCCAGCAGAGCGGGACTCGGGGGGGAGACCCAGTACTTC. Amino acid sequence: CASRAGLGGETQYF.

The chain joins TRBV6-5 to TRBJ2-7, with 8 positions matching TRBD1. Germline V gives CDR1 MNHEY, CDR2 SVGAGI. V was clipped by 7 bases and J by 0 bases; unmatched bases: 8. The CDR3 is 15 residues long. CDR3 DNA: TGTGCCAGCAAGGGGAGGACAGGGCGCTCCTACGAGCAGTACTTC. The encoded protein is CASKGRTGRSYEQYF.

The sample holds a few counts of this clone. The V call is TRBV5-1, the J call TRBJ2-4, with 11 bases matching TRBD1. The CDR3 length is 15 residues. Germline V lookup: CDR1 SGHRS, CDR2 YFSETQ. Trimming cost V 1 base and J 7 bases; bases outside gene matches: 4. CDR3 DNA: TGCGCCAGCAGCTTGTTCGGGACAGGGGGTAACATTCAGTACTTC. This gives the protein CASSLFGTGGNIQYF.

The J gene is TRBJ1-1, the V gene TRBV29-1, with D unclear. The CDR3 contains 12 residues. CDR1 SQVTM and CDR2 ANQGSEA come from the germline V gene. Trimming removed 3 bases at V and 1 base at J, with 6 bases between. The CDR3 is CSVDSGNTEAFF. The CDR3 DNA sequence: TGCAGCGTTGACTCCGGGAACACTGAAGCTTTCTTT.

The chain joins TRBV7-3 to TRBJ2-1; TRBD2 aligns across 15 bases. Germline assignment: CDR1 SGHTA and CDR2 FQGTGA. The CDR3 consists of 15 residues. Trimming cost V 5 bases and J 8 bases; bases outside gene matches: 4. The CDR3 DNA reads as TGTGCCAGCAGCCGAGGACTAGCGGGGGGGCATGAGCAGTTCTTC. Residues: CASSRGLAGGHEQFF. Variable domain in full (rest from reference TRBV7-3 and TRBJ2-1): GAGVSQTPSNKVTEKGKYVELRCDPISGHTALYWYRQSLGQGPEFLIYFQGTGAADDSGLPNDRFFAVRPEGSVSTLKIQRTERGDSAVYLCASSRGLAGGHEQFFGPGTRLTVL.

This clone was observed a handful of times. The chain joins TRBV7-2 to TRBJ1-6, with D possibly TRBD1 on 5 matching bases. The germline V gene has CDR1 SGHTA and CDR2 FQGNSA. The germline V and J ends were trimmed by 0 bases and 3 bases, with 12 bases remaining between them. The CDR3 length is 17 residues. The CDR3 DNA sequence: TGTGCCAGCAGCTTAGCAGGCCAGGGCAGCTATAATTCACCCCTCCACTTT. Protein product: CASSLAGQGSYNSPLHF.

This clone was observed a handful of times. The rearrangement joins TRBV6-6 to TRBJ1-1; D remains unclear. The CDR3 sequence is 14 residues long. The germline gives CDR1 MNHNY, CDR2 SVGAGI (reference sequence). V lost 10 bases to trimming and J lost 1 base, with 16 bases between them. For the CDR3, the DNA is TGTGCCACCTCCCCCTTAACAGAGAACACTGAAGCTTTCTTT. It specifies CATSPLTENTEAFF.

The rearrangement uses TRBV5-1 and TRBJ2-7, with 9 bases matching TRBD2. The CDR3 sequence is 15 residues long. With 4 bases clipped from V and 5 bases from J, the junction kept 10 bases outside the gene matches. Germline-derived CDR1 and CDR2 are SGHRS and YFSETQ. CDR3 bases: TGCGCCAGCAGCATTAGCGGGGGATCAGTACACGAGCAGTACTTC. It encodes CASSISGGSVHEQYF. Full variable domain (rest looked up from reference TRBV5-1 and TRBJ2-7): KAGVTQTPRYLIKTRGQQVTLSCSPISGHRSVSWYQQTPGQGLQFLFEYFSETQRNKGNFPGRFSGRQFSNSRSEMNVSTLELGDSALYLCASSISGGSVHEQYFGPGTRLTVT.